This T cell receptor (beta chain) emerged from a study of chemoradiotherapy in HPV16-positive cancers. Broader study findings: HPV-responsive T-cell expansion during chemoradiotherapy was linked to improved recurrence-free survival in HPV16-positive patients. Only a couple of HPV16-positive patients supplied the functional HPV-specificity definition.

Repertoires were sampled repeatedly during chemoradiotherapy. CDR3 length: 12 amino acids. Germline V gives CDR1 GTSNPN, CDR2 SVGIG (reference sequence). The germline V and J ends were trimmed by 2 bases and 7 bases, with 11 bases remaining between them. This table comes from immunoSEQ multiplex PCR, and its TCRdb copy is limited to in-frame clones, with some not included. The table has about 12,000 clones, approximately 75% seen once. Comment on this clone: Its antigen is unknown.

The receptor was isolated from a human donor with HPV-associated anogenital cancer. The rearrangement links TRBV30 to TRBJ1-2; D perhaps matches TRBD1 (5 bases). Collection took place from a patient who underwent chemoradiotherapy. The CDR3 here is CAWSSTVGGYTF. The CDR3 DNA follows: TGTGCCTGGAGTTCGACAGTAGGTGGCTACACCTTC.